These 22 T cell receptor beta chains originate from one sample sequenced in a study of T cells after yellow fever vaccination. TCRdb recomputed calls from the 5' RACE reads with MiXCR, one row per CDR3 protein. The profile covers around 360,000 distinct CDR3 sequences, with under 14% appearing a single time and around 18% taken by the ten largest. Sequences were derived from PBMCs, sampled on the day of the first yellow fever vaccination. These TCRs come from a man in his late teens or twenties who received the YFV17D yellow fever vaccine.

This clonotype was recorded a few times. This chain uses TRBV20-1 with TRBJ1-5, with D tentatively TRBD1 (6 bases). The CDR3 extends over 15 amino acids. Germline V gene lookup returns CDR1 DFQATT and CDR2 SNEGSKA (reference sequence). With 5 bases removed from V and 1 base from J, the gap between germline ends came to 15 bases. CDR3 bases: TGCAGTGCTCCTGGGGGCCTTACAAGCAATCAGCCCCAGCATTTT. Protein product: CSAPGGLTSNQPQHF.

The CDR3 DNA sequence: TGTGCCAGCGGGACATGGGGATCATCCTACGAGCAGTACTTC. Protein product: CASGTWGSSYEQYF. The V call is TRBV6-1, the J call TRBJ2-7; D might be TRBD1 (6 bases). The CDR3 is 14 amino acids. V was trimmed by 8 bases and J by 1 base, leaving 15 bases between them. Germline V gives CDR1 MNHNS, CDR2 SASEGT.

This clonotype has more than one count but fewer than ten. The chain has TRBV5-4 and TRBJ2-7; D not resolved. Germline lookup yields CDR1 SGHNT and CDR2 YYREEE (reference sequence). Trimming cost V 0 bases and J 7 bases, with 14 bases left between them. This CDR3 has 14 amino acids. The CDR3: CASSLASLPWEQYF. In nucleotides, the CDR3 is TGTGCCAGCAGCTTGGCCTCGCTCCCTTGGGAGCAGTACTTC.

This clonotype was detected a few times. V usage is TRBV3-1 and J usage is TRBJ2-1, with D maybe TRBD2 (7 bases). The germline V and J ends were trimmed by 6 bases and 4 bases, with 22 bases remaining between them. The CDR3 runs to 17 residues. CDR1 and CDR2 (germline): LGHDT, YNNKEL (reference sequence). The CDR3 region is CASSQRGGLSLYNEQFF. In DNA, the CDR3 is TGTGCCAGCAGTCAAAGGGGGGGACTTTCACTTTACAATGAGCAGTTCTTC.

The rearrangement joins TRBV6-5 to TRBJ2-3; TRBD2 matches 12 bases. Trimming took 0 bases from V and 4 from J; bases not matched to a gene: 2. The CDR3 consists of 16 residues. Per the germline V gene, CDR1 is MNHEY and CDR2 is SVGAGI. CDR3: CASSYSPSGGADTQYF. The DNA of the CDR3 is TGTGCCAGCAGTTACTCACCTAGCGGGGGGGCAGATACGCAGTATTTT.

The chain uses TRBV6-2 or TRBV6-3 and TRBJ2-6; D is unresolved. CDR1 is MNHEY, CDR2 SVGEGT, per germline. V was trimmed by 4 bases and J by 6 bases, leaving 10 bases between them. The CDR3 is made up of 14 amino acids. The CDR3 coding sequence is TGTGCCAGCAGTTGGCATAGTGAGGCCAACGTCCTGACTTTC. Protein product: CASSWHSEANVLTF.

This clonotype was seen once. The DNA of the CDR3 is TGTGCCAGCTCACCAGGGACAGATAACGAGCAGTACTTC. Translated: CASSPGTDNEQYF. The V gene is TRBV18, the J gene TRBJ2-7; 7 nucleotides line up with TRBD1. J gave up 5 bases and V 2 bases, and 3 bases lay outside the gene matches. The V gene's germline CDR1 is KGHSH and CDR2 LQKENI. This CDR3 is 13 amino acids long. The full variable domain, rest sourced from reference TRBV18 and TRBJ2-7, is NAGVMQNPRHLVRRRGQEARLRCSPMKGHSHVYWYRQLPEEGLKFMVYLQKENIIDESGMPKERFSAEFPKEGPSILRIQQVVRGDSAAYFCASSPGTDNEQYFGPGTRLTVT.

This clonotype was seen only a few times. The V and J genes are TRBV20-1 and TRBJ1-5, with D possibly TRBD1 on 5 matching bases. CDR3 size: 15 residues. V lost 6 bases and J lost 1, with 16 bases in between. Germline loops: CDR1 DFQATT, CDR2 SNEGSKA (reference sequence). The CDR3 region is CSADSPGKSNQPQHF. DNA for the CDR3: TGCAGTGCAGACTCGCCAGGGAAAAGCAATCAGCCCCAGCATTTT.

This chain joins TRBV20-1 and TRBJ2-1; no clear D. CDR3 length: 13 residues. V was cut by 3 bases and J by 6 bases, with 12 bases left in between. Germline V CDR1 and CDR2: DFQATT, SNEGSKA (reference sequence). This CDR3 is CSASQENVNEQFF. The CDR3 bases are TGCAGTGCTAGCCAGGAAAACGTCAATGAGCAGTTCTTC.

This clonotype was counted only a few times. The chain is built from TRBV5-6 and TRBJ2-5, with TRBD1 matching 7 bases. The CDR3 has 14 amino acids. The germline V gene encodes CDR1 SGHDT and CDR2 YYEEEE. Trimming at V came to 0 bases and at J to 4 bases, leaving 3 bases not matched to a gene. Here the CDR3 reads CASSLARQGETQYF. The CDR3 DNA reads as TGTGCCAGCAGCTTGGCTCGACAGGGAGAGACCCAGTACTTC.

To note about this clonotype: The junction departs from the called germline gene at one end, perhaps through a read error. This chain uses TRBV7-8 with TRBJ2-1, with 8 bases that match TRBD2. The CDR3 is made up of 20 amino acids. Germline CDR1 reads SGHVS; CDR2 reads FQNEAQ. The CDR3 region is CTSSLIHHFGGGSSYNEQFF. CDR3 nucleotides: TGTACCAGCAGCTTAATACACCACTTCGGGGGGGGGAGCTCCTACAATGAGCAGTTCTTC.

This clonotype was counted only a few times. The chain has TRBV20-1 and TRBJ1-4; D not resolved. Germline values: CDR1 DFQATT, CDR2 SNEGSKA (reference sequence). V was trimmed by 8 bases and J by 8 bases, leaving 12 bases between them. The CDR3 extends over 11 amino acids. The CDR3 bases are TGCAGTTCCATTTTGCGGGAAAAACTGTTTTTT. The encoded protein is CSSILREKLFF.

The chain uses TRBV4-1 and TRBJ1-5; no definite D call. This CDR3 comprises 15 residues. The ends were cut back, 0 bases at V and 11 bases at J, with 17 bases in the middle. Germline values: CDR1 MGHRA, CDR2 YSYEKL. The CDR3 DNA reads as TGCGCCAGCAGCCAAGATGTAGGGCCCGCGTGGGCCCAGCATTTT. Residues: CASSQDVGPAWAQHF.

The table lists this clonotype with a few counts. V and J are TRBV7-2 and TRBJ2-4, with 9 positions matching TRBD2. The CDR3 sequence is 17 residues long. The germline V gene encodes CDR1 SGHTA and CDR2 FQGNSA. Trimming at V came to 2 bases and at J to 5 bases, leaving 10 bases not matched to a gene. CDR3 amino acids: CASSLTGSTSGQNIQYF. In DNA, the CDR3 is TGTGCCAGCAGCTTAACAGGTTCGACTAGCGGACAAAACATTCAGTACTTC.

This chain connects TRBV7-6 to TRBJ2-2; TRBD2 matches at 7 bases. This CDR3 has 13 amino acids. The ends lost 5 bases at V and 7 bases at J; junction bases unmatched: 4. CDR1 is SGHVS and CDR2 is FNYEAQ in the germline V gene. CDR3 nucleotide sequence: TGTGCCAGCAGCGTCGGGACTATCGGGGAGCTGTTTTTT. This translates into CASSVGTIGELFF.

The chain is built from TRBV2 and TRBJ2-5; 8 bases fit TRBD2. The CDR3 sequence is 14 residues long. The ends lost 3 bases at V and 5 bases at J; junction bases unmatched: 5. CDR1 SNHLY and CDR2 FYNNEI come from the germline V gene. The CDR3 region has the DNA TGTGCCAGCAGTGATGTCCCGGGGGGGGAGACCCAGTACTTC. It yields the protein CASSDVPGGETQYF.

The V and J genes are TRBV6-2 or TRBV6-3 and TRBJ2-2; D call uncertain. The length of the CDR3 is 17 residues. Trimming left V 0 bases short and J 4 bases short, with 15 bases between. Germline CDR1 is MNHEY and CDR2 is SVGEGT. Here the CDR3 DNA reads TGTGCCAGCAGTTACTCGTTCGGGTCACTCGCCACCGGGGAGCTGTTTTTT. Protein sequence: CASSYSFGSLATGELFF.

The genes are TRBV29-1 and TRBJ2-2, with a weak D call TRBD1 (5 bases). This CDR3 has 13 residues. V dropped 7 bases and J dropped 5 bases, with 14 bases sitting between them. Germline loops: CDR1 SQVTM, CDR2 ANQGSEA. For the CDR3, the DNA is TGCAGCGATGGGCCCAGGGATACCGGGGAGCTGTTTTTT. Encoded protein: CSDGPRDTGELFF.

This clonotype came up many times. The chain employs TRBV5-1 and TRBJ2-3; 7 positions match TRBD2. Losses at the gene ends were 0 bases for V and 1 base for J; bases not matched to a gene: 2. This CDR3 region has 15 residues. The germline V gene encodes CDR1 SGHRS and CDR2 YFSETQ. In DNA form, the CDR3 reads TGCGCCAGCAGCTTGGGTCGGGGGGGCACAGATACGCAGTATTTT. Its protein product is CASSLGRGGTDTQYF.

In its sample, this clonotype was seen a few times. The chain links TRBV20-1 to TRBJ2-5; 7 bases map to TRBD2. With 4 bases clipped from V and 7 bases from J, the junction kept 6 bases outside the gene matches. The CDR3 sequence is 12 residues long. Germline CDR1 reads DFQATT; CDR2 reads SNEGSKA (reference sequence). The CDR3, as DNA: TGCAGTGCTATAGACCGCGGGGGGACCCAGTACTTC. Amino acids: CSAIDRGGTQYF.

This clonotype was detected a few times. This CDR3 is CASSPRGDGTEAFF. The CDR3 DNA is TGTGCCAGCAGTCCACGTGGGGACGGTACTGAAGCTTTCTTT. The chain links TRBV12-3 or TRBV12-4 to TRBJ1-1, with a tentative D call TRBD1 (5 bases). The CDR3 extends over 14 amino acids. Trimming pared 5 bases from V and 5 bases from J, leaving 15 bases between.

This clonotype was picked up a small number of times. The V gene is TRBV12-5, the J gene TRBJ2-1, with 10 bases aligning to TRBD2. Germline CDR1 is LGHNT and CDR2 is FRNRAP. J was trimmed by 7 bases and V by 3 bases; bases with no gene match: 6. This CDR3 is built from 15 residues. The chain's CDR3 is CASGFKREGENEQFF. The CDR3 DNA follows: TGTGCTAGTGGTTTTAAGCGGGAGGGAGAGAATGAGCAGTTCTTC.